These 24 T cell receptor beta chains originate from one sample sequenced in a study of response to subunit inactivated influenza vaccine (dated by TCRdb to between 2017 and 2018). The method was RT-PCR. The sequencer was an Illumina HiSeq 2500. The public reads were run again by TCRdb, first through fastp at Q25 and then through MiXCR, and only productive beta chains were kept. Entries that share a CDR3 protein sequence are merged under the most common genes and DNA. The sample table lists 530,000 or so distinct CDR3 sequences, about 25% of them with a count of one. About 1.9% of the sample lies in the top ten. Sequences were derived from CD4+ T cells sorted from PBMCs, sampled 4 to 6 days after vaccination. The receptors shown here come from a man aged 50 to 59 who received an inactivated influenza vaccine. Donor details come from another sample of the same person, matched by shared clones.

The rearrangement uses TRBV7-3 and TRBJ2-7; D possibly corresponds to TRBD1 (6 bases). CDR1 SGHTA and CDR2 FQGTGA come from the germline V gene. V was shortened by 9 bases and J by 2 bases, with 23 bases between the two germline ends. CDR3 length: 16 amino acids. CDR3 sequence reads: CARFGARNRVTYEQYF. For the CDR3, the DNA is TGTGCCAGATTTGGGGCCAGGAACAGGGTCACCTACGAGCAGTACTTC.

V usage is TRBV3-1 and J usage is TRBJ1-1; D gene uncertain. Germline CDR1 LGHDT, CDR2 YNNKEL (reference sequence). The CDR3 is made up of 14 amino acids. V was clipped by 3 bases and J by 5 bases, with 13 bases between them. The CDR3 DNA is TGTGCCAGCAGCCACTCTTCTGGCAGAACTGAAGCTTTCTTT. Its protein product is CASSHSSGRTEAFF. The whole variable domain, filled in from reference TRBV3-1 and TRBJ1-1, reads DTAVSQTPKYLVTQMGNDKSIKCEQNLGHDTMYWYKQDSKKFLKIMFSYNNKELIINETVPNRFSPKSPDKAHLNLHINSLELGDSAVYFCASSHSSGRTEAFFGQGTRLTVV.

The chain employs TRBV30 and TRBJ2-7, with 8 positions matching TRBD1. Germline loops: CDR1 GTSNPN, CDR2 SVGIG (reference sequence). The ends lost 2 bases at V and 2 bases at J; junction bases unmatched: 14. CDR3 length equals 17 residues. The CDR3 here is CAWSPIERTGLAYEQYF. CDR3 DNA: TGTGCCTGGAGTCCGATCGAACGGACAGGGTTAGCCTACGAGCAGTACTTC.

There are a few counts of this clonotype. The CDR3 loop is CASSLQEPTDTQYF. The CDR3 coding sequence is TGCGCCAGCAGCTTACAGGAACCCACAGATACGCAGTATTTT. This rearrangement joins TRBV5-1 to TRBJ2-3; D possibly corresponds to TRBD1 (5 bases). Germline V gene lookup returns CDR1 SGHRS and CDR2 YFSETQ. The CDR3 length is 14 residues. Trimming stripped 2 bases from V and 2 bases from J, with 9 bases between.

J is TRBJ2-1 and V is TRBV29-1; D tentatively fits TRBD1 or TRBD2 (6 bases each). Germline CDR1 is SQVTM and CDR2 is ANQGSEA. CDR3 size: 17 residues. The germline V and J ends were trimmed by 4 bases and 4 bases, with 23 bases remaining between them. In DNA form, the CDR3 reads TGCAGCGTTGCTGGGGGGCTCCTGGCTACAATTTACAATGAGCAGTTCTTC. Translating gives CSVAGGLLATIYNEQFF.

This chain joins TRBV24-1 and TRBJ2-5; a weak D match, TRBD1 (6 bases). Per the germline V gene, CDR1 is KGHDR and CDR2 is SFDVKD. CDR3 length equals 15 residues. Trimming removed 2 bases at V and 5 bases at J, with 14 bases between. This CDR3 reads CATSDSGTSAETQYF. In DNA, the CDR3 is TGTGCCACCAGTGATTCCGGGACAAGTGCGGAGACCCAGTACTTC.

This clonotype was detected a few times. The gene calls are TRBV27 and TRBJ2-1; 15 bases are shared with TRBD2. The V and J ends lost 5 bases and 11 bases, in that order; junction bases with no gene match: 4. This CDR3 is built from 14 residues. CDR1 MNHEY and CDR2 SMNVEV come from the germline V gene (reference sequence). The CDR3: CASSPGLAGGKQFF. The DNA of the CDR3 is TGTGCCAGCAGTCCAGGACTAGCGGGAGGGAAGCAGTTCTTC.

There are a few counts of this clonotype. The chain uses TRBV19 and TRBJ2-2; 8 bases fit TRBD1. The length of the CDR3 is 16 residues. The J segment lost 4 bases and the V segment lost 7 bases, leaving 11 bases of the junction unmatched. The germline CDR1 and CDR2 sequences are LNHDA and SQIVND (reference sequence). The CDR3 spells CASTRTGSPSTGELFF. The CDR3 DNA sequence: TGTGCCAGTACCCGGACAGGGAGCCCCAGCACCGGGGAGCTGTTTTTT.

This clonotype was picked up a small number of times. This chain links TRBV5-1 with TRBJ2-5, with 10 nucleotides matching TRBD2. Unmatched junction bases numbered 4, after V lost 0 bases and J lost 2 bases. This CDR3 region has 16 residues. Germline CDR1 is SGHRS and CDR2 is YFSETQ. Here the CDR3 reads CASSLALLAGQETQYF. CDR3 coding DNA: TGCGCCAGCAGCTTGGCCCTACTAGCGGGGCAAGAGACCCAGTACTTC.

The CDR3 is CASSKEAGRNTEAFF. The CDR3 DNA is TGCGCCAGCAGCAAGGAGGCAGGGAGGAACACTGAAGCTTTCTTT. The chain couples TRBV4-3 to TRBJ1-1; D may be TRBD1 (5 bases). This CDR3 is built from 15 residues. Per germline, CDR1 LGHNA and CDR2 YSLEER. The V end lost 5 bases, the J end lost 1 base, and 14 bases lay between the germline ends.

V is TRBV18 and J is TRBJ2-5; 8 bases agree with TRBD1. This CDR3 is 14 amino acids long. The J segment lost 7 bases and the V segment lost 8 bases, leaving 12 bases of the junction unmatched. Germline lookup yields CDR1 KGHSH and CDR2 LQKENI. CDR3 DNA sequence: TGTGCCAGCAGGATGACAGGGGATAACCCGACCCAGTACTTC. This codes for CASRMTGDNPTQYF. The full variable domain, completed using reference TRBV18 and TRBJ2-5, is NAGVMQNPRHLVRRRGQEARLRCSPMKGHSHVYWYRQLPEEGLKFMVYLQKENIIDESGMPKERFSAEFPKEGPSILRIQQVVRGDSAAYFCASRMTGDNPTQYFGPGTRLLVL.

V usage is TRBV9 and J usage is TRBJ2-1; 9 bases are shared with TRBD1. CDR1 and CDR2 (germline): SGDLS, YYNGEE. The J segment lost 8 bases and the V segment lost 0 bases, leaving 6 bases of the junction unmatched. The CDR3 is 15 amino acids. The CDR3 reads CASSVGGTGYDEQFF. CDR3 sequence (DNA): TGTGCCAGCAGCGTAGGCGGGACAGGGTATGATGAGCAGTTCTTC.

The V gene is TRBV19, the J gene TRBJ1-1; no clear D gene. The CDR3 is 13 residues long. The V end was cut by 3 bases, the J end by 2 bases, with 7 bases between. The V gene's germline CDR1 is LNHDA and CDR2 SQIVND (reference sequence). The CDR3 here is CASSIIENTEAFF. The CDR3 DNA reads as TGTGCCAGTAGTATCATAGAAAACACTGAAGCTTTCTTT.

This clonotype was counted a few times. The chain uses TRBV5-5 and TRBJ2-2, with 10 bases lining up with TRBD1. Trimming at V came to 5 bases and at J to 3 bases, leaving 4 bases not matched to a gene. The germline CDR1 and CDR2 sequences are SGHKS and YYEKEE (reference sequence). The length of the CDR3 is 15 residues. CDR3 DNA sequence: TGTGCCAGCAGGGGACAGGGGCCGCACACCGGGGAGCTGTTTTTT. It codes for CASRGQGPHTGELFF.

The rearrangement uses TRBV24-1 and TRBJ2-5; 9 nucleotides agree with TRBD1. CDR1 and CDR2 (germline): KGHDR, SFDVKD. The ends lost 2 bases at V and 5 bases at J; junction bases unmatched: 8. The CDR3 has 16 residues. CDR3: CATSDYGTGWRETQYF. CDR3 in DNA: TGTGCCACCAGTGATTATGGGACAGGGTGGAGGGAGACCCAGTACTTC.

This clonotype came up a few times. The J gene is TRBJ2-3, the V gene TRBV29-1; TRBD2 might be the D (6 bases). Germline V gives CDR1 SQVTM, CDR2 ANQGSEA. V lost 3 bases, J lost 2 bases, and 12 bases lay in between. The CDR3 spans 14 residues. The CDR3 here is CSVDEGRLTDTQYF. The CDR3, as DNA: TGCAGCGTTGATGAGGGGAGGCTCACAGATACGCAGTATTTT.

The sample holds a few counts of this clonotype. The chain couples TRBV20-1 to TRBJ2-5; D might be TRBD1 (6 bases). This CDR3 spans 13 amino acids. Per germline, CDR1 DFQATT and CDR2 SNEGSKA (reference sequence). V lost 3 bases to trimming and J lost 5 bases, with 13 bases between them. The CDR3 coding sequence is TGCAGTGCTAGTGGGACATGGGGGGAGACCCAGTACTTC. This gives the protein CSASGTWGETQYF.

V is TRBV20-1 and J is TRBJ2-3; 12 nucleotides agree with TRBD1. There are 15 residues in the CDR3. V was pared by 1 base and J by 4 bases, with 3 bases of the junction left unmatched. Germline loops: CDR1 DFQATT, CDR2 SNEGSKA (reference sequence). CDR3 residues: CSARVRDRGPDTQYF. The CDR3 DNA reads TGCAGTGCTAGAGTTCGGGACAGGGGGCCAGATACGCAGTATTTT.

The CDR3 is CASSTTEYSNQPQHF. For the CDR3, the DNA is TGTGCCAGCTCAACGACAGAGTATAGCAATCAGCCCCAGCATTTT. The V and J genes are TRBV18 and TRBJ1-5, with D possibly matching TRBD1 (5 bases). CDR1 KGHSH and CDR2 LQKENI come from the germline V gene. Trimming cost V 5 bases and J 0 bases, with 11 bases left between them. This CDR3 is built from 15 residues. Looking up the rest from reference TRBV18 and TRBJ1-5 gives the full variable domain: NAGVMQNPRHLVRRRGQEARLRCSPMKGHSHVYWYRQLPEEGLKFMVYLQKENIIDESGMPKERFSAEFPKEGPSILRIQQVVRGDSAAYFCASSTTEYSNQPQHFGDGTRLSIL.

J is TRBJ2-6 and V is TRBV12-3 or TRBV12-4; TRBD1 or TRBD2 may be the D gene (6 bases each). The CDR3 sequence is 18 residues long. Deletions cut 3 bases from V and 1 base from J, with 16 bases between. The CDR3 loop reads CASSLGGTQGSGANVLTF. CDR3 nucleotides: TGTGCCAGCAGTTTGGGGGGTACACAGGGTTCTGGGGCCAACGTCCTGACTTTC.

V gene TRBV2 combines with J gene TRBJ2-3; 9 bases map to TRBD2. The V segment lost 6 bases and the J segment 2 bases; nucleotides outside the gene matches: 6. The CDR3 totals 15 residues. The germline gives CDR1 SNHLY, CDR2 FYNNEI. The DNA for the CDR3 is TGTGCCAGCAGCCTGACTAGCGGTGACACAGATACGCAGTATTTT. Translation: CASSLTSGDTDTQYF.

The gene calls are TRBV4-3 and TRBJ2-5; TRBD2 matches at 7 bases. The CDR3 extends over 15 amino acids. Germline CDR1 reads LGHNA; CDR2 reads YSLEER. J lost 5 bases, V lost 4 bases, and 10 bases had no gene match. CDR3 coding DNA: TGCGCCAGCAGCCCGCTGGGGGGAGGGAGGGAGACCCAGTACTTC. Residues: CASSPLGGGRETQYF.

The chain links TRBV5-1 to TRBJ2-7; 9 positions agree with TRBD2. This CDR3 contains 13 residues. Germline V CDR1 and CDR2: SGHRS, YFSETQ. With 5 bases clipped from V and 6 bases from J, the junction kept 6 bases outside the gene matches. CDR3 DNA sequence: TGCGCCAGCAGTGGCGGGGGGGCCTTCGAGCAGTACTTC. Protein product: CASSGGGAFEQYF. Full variable domain (rest looked up from reference TRBV5-1 and TRBJ2-7): KAGVTQTPRYLIKTRGQQVTLSCSPISGHRSVSWYQQTPGQGLQFLFEYFSETQRNKGNFPGRFSGRQFSNSRSEMNVSTLELGDSALYLCASSGGGAFEQYFGPGTRLTVT.

CDR3 protein: CASSQDRGRDTQYF. CDR3 nucleotides: TGTGCCAGCAGCCAAGACAGGGGGAGGGATACGCAGTATTTT. V gene TRBV3-1 combines with J gene TRBJ2-3; D is perhaps TRBD1 (7 bases). Germline-derived CDR1 and CDR2 are LGHDT and YNNKEL (reference sequence). The CDR3 totals 14 residues. V dropped 0 bases and J dropped 6 bases, with 10 bases sitting between them.